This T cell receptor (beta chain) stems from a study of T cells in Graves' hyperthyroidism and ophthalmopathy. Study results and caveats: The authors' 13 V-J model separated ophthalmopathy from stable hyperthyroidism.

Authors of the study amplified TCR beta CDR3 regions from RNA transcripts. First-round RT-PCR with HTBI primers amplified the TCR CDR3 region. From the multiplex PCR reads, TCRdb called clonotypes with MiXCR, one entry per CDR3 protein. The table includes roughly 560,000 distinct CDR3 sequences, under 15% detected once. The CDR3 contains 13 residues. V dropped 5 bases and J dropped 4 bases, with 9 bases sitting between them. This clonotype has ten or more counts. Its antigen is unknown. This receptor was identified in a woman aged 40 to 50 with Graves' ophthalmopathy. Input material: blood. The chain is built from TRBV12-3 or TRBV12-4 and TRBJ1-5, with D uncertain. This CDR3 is CASSLSKNQPQHF. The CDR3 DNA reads TGTGCCAGCAGTCTCTCAAAGAATCAGCCCCAGCATTTT.